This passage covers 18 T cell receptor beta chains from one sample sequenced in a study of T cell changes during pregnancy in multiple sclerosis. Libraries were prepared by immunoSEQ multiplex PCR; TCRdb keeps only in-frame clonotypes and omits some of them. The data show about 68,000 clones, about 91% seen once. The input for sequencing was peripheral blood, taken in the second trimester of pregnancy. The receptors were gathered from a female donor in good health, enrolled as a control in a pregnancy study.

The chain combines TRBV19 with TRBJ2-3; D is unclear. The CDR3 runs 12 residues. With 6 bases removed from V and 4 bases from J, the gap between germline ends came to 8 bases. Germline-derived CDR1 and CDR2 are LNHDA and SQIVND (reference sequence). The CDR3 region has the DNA TGTGCCAGTAGAAAACAAGCAGATACGCAGTATTTT. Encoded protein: CASRKQADTQYF.

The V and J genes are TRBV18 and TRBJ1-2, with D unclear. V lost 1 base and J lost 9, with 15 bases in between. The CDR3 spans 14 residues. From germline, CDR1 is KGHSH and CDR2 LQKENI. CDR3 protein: CASSPLAGFVRYTF. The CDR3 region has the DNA TGTGCCAGCTCACCACTGGCGGGGTTTGTTCGCTACACCTTC.

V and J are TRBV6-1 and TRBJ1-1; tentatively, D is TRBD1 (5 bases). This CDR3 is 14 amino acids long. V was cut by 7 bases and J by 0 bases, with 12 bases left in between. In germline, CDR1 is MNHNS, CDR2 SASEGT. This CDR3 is CASKRGPMNTEAFF. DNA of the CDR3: TGTGCCAGCAAGCGGGGCCCCATGAACACTGAAGCTTTCTTT.

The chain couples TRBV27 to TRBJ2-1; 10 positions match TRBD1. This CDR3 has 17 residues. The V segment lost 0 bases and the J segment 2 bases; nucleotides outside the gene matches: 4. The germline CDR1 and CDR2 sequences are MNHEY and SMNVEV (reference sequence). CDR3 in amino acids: CASSLSPGTGAYNEQFF. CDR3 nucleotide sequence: TGTGCCAGCAGTTTATCGCCAGGGACAGGGGCCTACAATGAGCAGTTCTTC.

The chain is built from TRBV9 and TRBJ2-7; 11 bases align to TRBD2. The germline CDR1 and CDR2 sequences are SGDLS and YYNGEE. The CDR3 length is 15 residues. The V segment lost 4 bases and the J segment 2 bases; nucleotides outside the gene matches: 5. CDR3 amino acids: CASSPRGLAAYEQYF. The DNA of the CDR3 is TGTGCCAGCAGCCCTAGGGGACTAGCGGCCTACGAGCAGTACTTC.

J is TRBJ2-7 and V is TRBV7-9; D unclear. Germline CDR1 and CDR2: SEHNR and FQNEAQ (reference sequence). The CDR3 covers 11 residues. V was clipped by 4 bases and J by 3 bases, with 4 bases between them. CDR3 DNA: TGTGCCAGCAGCTCCTACTACGAGCAGTACTTC. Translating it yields CASSSYYEQYF.

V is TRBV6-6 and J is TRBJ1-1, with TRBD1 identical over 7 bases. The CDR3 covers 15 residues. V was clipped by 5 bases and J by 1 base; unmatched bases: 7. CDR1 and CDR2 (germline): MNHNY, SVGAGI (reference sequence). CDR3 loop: CASSAPGQRNTEAFF. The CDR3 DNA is TGTGCCAGCAGTGCTCCGGGACAGCGGAACACTGAAGCTTTCTTT.

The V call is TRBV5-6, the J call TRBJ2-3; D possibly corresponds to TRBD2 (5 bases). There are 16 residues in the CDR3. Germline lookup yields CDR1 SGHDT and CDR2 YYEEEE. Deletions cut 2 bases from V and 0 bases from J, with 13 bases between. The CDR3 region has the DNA TGTGCCAGCAGCTTCGGGCTAGCTCCTAGCACAGATACGCAGTATTTT. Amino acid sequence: CASSFGLAPSTDTQYF.

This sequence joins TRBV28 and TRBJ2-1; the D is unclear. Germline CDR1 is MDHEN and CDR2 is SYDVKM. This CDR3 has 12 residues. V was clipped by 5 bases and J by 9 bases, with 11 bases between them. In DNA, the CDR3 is TGTGCCAGCAGTCCTCTCTCGGGTGAGCAGTTCTTC. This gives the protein CASSPLSGEQFF.

The CDR3 sequence: CASSLREGTIYF. DNA of the CDR3: TGTGCCAGCAGCCTACGGGAGGGCACCATATATTTT. The chain joins TRBV2 to TRBJ1-3; D not resolved. This CDR3 is 12 amino acids long. V was trimmed by 6 bases and J by 9 bases, leaving 12 bases between them. CDR1 and CDR2 from the germline V gene are SNHLY and FYNNEI.

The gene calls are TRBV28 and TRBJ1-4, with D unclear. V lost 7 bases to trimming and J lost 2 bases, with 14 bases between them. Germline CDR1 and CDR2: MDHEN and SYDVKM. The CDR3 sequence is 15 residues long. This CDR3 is CASTLGAGTNEKLFF. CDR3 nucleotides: TGTGCCAGCACCCTAGGTGCCGGGACTAATGAAAAACTGTTTTTT.

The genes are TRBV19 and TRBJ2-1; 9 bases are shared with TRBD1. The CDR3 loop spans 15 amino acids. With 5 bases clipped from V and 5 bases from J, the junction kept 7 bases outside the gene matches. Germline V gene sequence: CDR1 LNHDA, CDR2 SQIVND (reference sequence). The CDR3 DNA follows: TGTGCCAGTAGTGATGCGCGGACAGGGGACAATGAGCAGTTCTTC. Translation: CASSDARTGDNEQFF.

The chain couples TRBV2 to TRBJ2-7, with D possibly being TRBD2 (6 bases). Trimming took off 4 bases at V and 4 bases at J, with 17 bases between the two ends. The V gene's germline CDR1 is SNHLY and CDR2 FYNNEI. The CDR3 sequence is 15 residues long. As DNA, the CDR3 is TGTGCCAGCAGTGGCCCCGGGACTGGGTCTTACGAGCAGTACTTC. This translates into CASSGPGTGSYEQYF.

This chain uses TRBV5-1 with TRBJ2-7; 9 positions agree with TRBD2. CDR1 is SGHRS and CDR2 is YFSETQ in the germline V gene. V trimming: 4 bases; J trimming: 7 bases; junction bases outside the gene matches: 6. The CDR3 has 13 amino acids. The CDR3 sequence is CASSVALAGEQYF. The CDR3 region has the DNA TGCGCCAGCAGCGTAGCCCTAGCGGGGGAGCAGTACTTC.

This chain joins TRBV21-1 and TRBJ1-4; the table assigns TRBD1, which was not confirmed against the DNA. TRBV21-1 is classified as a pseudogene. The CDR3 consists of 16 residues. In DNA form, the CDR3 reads TGTGCCAGCAGCAATCCGAACAGGGGGCGGAGTGAAAAACTGTTTTTT. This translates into CASSNPNRGRSEKLFF.

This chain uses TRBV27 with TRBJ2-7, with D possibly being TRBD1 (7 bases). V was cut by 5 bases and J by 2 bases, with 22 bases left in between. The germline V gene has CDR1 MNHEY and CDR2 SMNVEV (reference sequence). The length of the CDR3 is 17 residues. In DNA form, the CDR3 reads TGTGCCAGCAGTAAAGATACCGGGACAGAGCGGGCCTACGAGCAGTACTTC. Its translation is CASSKDTGTERAYEQYF.

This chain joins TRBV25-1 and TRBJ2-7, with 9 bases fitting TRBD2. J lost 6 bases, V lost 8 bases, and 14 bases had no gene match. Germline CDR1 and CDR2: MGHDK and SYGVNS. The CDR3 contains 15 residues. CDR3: CASSDGGAGGSEQYF. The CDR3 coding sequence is TGTGCCAGCTCCGATGGGGGAGCGGGAGGATCCGAGCAGTACTTC.

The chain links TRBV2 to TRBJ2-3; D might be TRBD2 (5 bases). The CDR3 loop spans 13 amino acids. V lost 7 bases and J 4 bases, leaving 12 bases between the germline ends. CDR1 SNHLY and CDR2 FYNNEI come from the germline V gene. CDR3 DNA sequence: TGTGCCAGCAACCGAATCGGGGCAGATACGCAGTATTTT. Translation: CASNRIGADTQYF.